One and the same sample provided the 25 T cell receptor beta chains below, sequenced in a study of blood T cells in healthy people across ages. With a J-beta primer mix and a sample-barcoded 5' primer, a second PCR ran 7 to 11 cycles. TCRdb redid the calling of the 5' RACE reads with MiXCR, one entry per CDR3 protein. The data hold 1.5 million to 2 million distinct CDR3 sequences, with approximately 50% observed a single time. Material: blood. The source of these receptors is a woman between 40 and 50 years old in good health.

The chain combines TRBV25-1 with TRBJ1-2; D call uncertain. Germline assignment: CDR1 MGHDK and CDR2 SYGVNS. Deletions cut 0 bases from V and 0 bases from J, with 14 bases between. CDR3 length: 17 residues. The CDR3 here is CASSEYRPGIPNYGYTF. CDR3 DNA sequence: TGTGCCAGCAGTGAATATCGCCCCGGAATTCCTAACTATGGCTACACCTTC.

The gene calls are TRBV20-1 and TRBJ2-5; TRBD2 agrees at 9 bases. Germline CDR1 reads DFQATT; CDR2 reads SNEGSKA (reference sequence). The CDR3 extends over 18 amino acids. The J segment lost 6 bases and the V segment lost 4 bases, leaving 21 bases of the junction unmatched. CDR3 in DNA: TGCAGTGCTACCTACCACGGGCTAGCGGGGCTTATACAGAAGACCCAGTACTTC. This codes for CSATYHGLAGLIQKTQYF.

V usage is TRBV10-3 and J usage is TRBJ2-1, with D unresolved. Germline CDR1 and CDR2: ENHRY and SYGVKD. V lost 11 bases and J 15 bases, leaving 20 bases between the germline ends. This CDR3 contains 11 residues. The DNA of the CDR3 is TGTGCCTCGACTGCGGAAGGAATTGGGTTCTTC. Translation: CASTAEGIGFF.

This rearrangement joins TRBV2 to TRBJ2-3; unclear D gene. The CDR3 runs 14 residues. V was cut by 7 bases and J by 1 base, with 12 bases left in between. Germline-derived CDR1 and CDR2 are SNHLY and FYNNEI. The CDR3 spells CASNPPSRTDTQYF. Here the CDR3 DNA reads TGTGCCAGCAACCCTCCATCACGCACAGATACGCAGTATTTT.

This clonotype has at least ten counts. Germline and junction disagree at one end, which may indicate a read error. The CDR3: CASSLGDREETQYF. The CDR3 coding sequence is TGCGCCAGCAGCTTGGGGGACAGGGAAGAGACCCAGTACTTC. J is TRBJ2-5 and V is TRBV5-4; 9 nucleotides line up with TRBD1. In germline, CDR1 is SGHNT, CDR2 YYREEE (reference sequence). The length of the CDR3 is 14 residues.

This CDR3 is CASSIAPGFQETQYF. The CDR3, as DNA: TGTGCCAGTAGTATAGCACCAGGGTTCCAAGAGACCCAGTACTTC. The V gene is TRBV19, the J gene TRBJ2-5; D perhaps matches TRBD1 (5 bases). Germline CDR1 LNHDA, CDR2 SQIVND (reference sequence). The CDR3 is 15 residues long. The V end was cut by 1 base, the J end by 1 base, with 10 bases between.

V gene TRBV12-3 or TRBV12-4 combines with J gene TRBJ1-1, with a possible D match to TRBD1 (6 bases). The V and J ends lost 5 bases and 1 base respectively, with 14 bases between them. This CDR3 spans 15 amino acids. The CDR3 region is CASSRNGGANTEAFF. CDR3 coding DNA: TGTGCCAGCAGTAGAAACGGGGGGGCGAACACTGAAGCTTTCTTT.

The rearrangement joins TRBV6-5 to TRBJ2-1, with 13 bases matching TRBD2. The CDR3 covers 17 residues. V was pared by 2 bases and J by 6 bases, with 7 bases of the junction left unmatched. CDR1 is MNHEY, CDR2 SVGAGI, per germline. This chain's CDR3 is CASSYALLAGGPNEQFF. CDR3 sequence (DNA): TGTGCCAGCAGTTACGCTTTACTAGCGGGGGGGCCCAATGAGCAGTTCTTC.

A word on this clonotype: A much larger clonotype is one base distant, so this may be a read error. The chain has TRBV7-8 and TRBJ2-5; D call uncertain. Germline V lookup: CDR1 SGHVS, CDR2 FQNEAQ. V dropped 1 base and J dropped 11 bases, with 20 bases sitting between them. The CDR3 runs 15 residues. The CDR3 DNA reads TGTGCCAGCAGCTTAGATGGGTTGACCTACAATGAGCAGTACTTC. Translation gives CASSLDGLTYNEQYF.

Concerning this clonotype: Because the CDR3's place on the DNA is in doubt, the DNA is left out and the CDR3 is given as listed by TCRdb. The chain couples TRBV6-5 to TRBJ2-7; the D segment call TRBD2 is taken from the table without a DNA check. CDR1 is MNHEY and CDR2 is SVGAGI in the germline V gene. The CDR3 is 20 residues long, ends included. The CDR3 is CASSSSASGGILRMAYIQYF.

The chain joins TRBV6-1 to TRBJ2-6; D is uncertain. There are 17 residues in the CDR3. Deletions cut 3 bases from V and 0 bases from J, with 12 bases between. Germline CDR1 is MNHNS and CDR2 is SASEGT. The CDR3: CASSEEQIVSGANVLTF. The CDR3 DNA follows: TGTGCCAGCAGTGAGGAACAGATAGTCTCTGGGGCCAACGTCCTGACTTTC.

The DNA of the CDR3 is TGCAGTGCAGAAACTACCAGGGCAGGCGGTAACGAGCAGTACTTC. Amino acid sequence: CSAETTRAGGNEQYF. The rearrangement joins TRBV20-1 to TRBJ2-7; D perhaps matches TRBD1 (5 bases). The CDR3 consists of 15 residues. Germline values: CDR1 DFQATT, CDR2 SNEGSKA (reference sequence). V lost 6 bases, J lost 5 bases, and 23 bases lay in between.

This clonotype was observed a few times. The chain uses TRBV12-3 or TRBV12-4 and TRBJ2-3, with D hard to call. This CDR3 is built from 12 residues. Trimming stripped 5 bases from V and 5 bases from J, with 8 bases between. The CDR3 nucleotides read TGTGCCAGCAGTCCCCAGTTAGATACGCAGTATTTT. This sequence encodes CASSPQLDTQYF.

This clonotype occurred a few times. The CDR3 bases are TGTGCCACCAGTGATCGCAGCGGGGGGGCAATCAATGAGCAGTTCTTC. It specifies CATSDRSGGAINEQFF. This chain uses TRBV24-1 with TRBJ2-1, with 10 bases aligning to TRBD2. The CDR3 has 16 amino acids. Trimming cost V 3 bases and J 6 bases; bases outside gene matches: 7. Germline CDR1 and CDR2: KGHDR and SFDVKD.

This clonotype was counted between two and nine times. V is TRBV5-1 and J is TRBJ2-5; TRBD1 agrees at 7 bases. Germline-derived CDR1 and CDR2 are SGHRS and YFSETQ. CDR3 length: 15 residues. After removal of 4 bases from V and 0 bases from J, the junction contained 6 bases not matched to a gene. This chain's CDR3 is CASSNGDRDQETQYF. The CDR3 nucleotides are TGCGCCAGCAGCAACGGAGACAGGGACCAAGAGACCCAGTACTTC.

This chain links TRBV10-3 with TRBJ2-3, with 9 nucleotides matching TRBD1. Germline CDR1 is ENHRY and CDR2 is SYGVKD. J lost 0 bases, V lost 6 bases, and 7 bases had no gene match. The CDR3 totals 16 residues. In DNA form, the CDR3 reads TGTGCCATCAGGACGGACAGGGGCAATAGCACAGATACGCAGTATTTT. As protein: CAIRTDRGNSTDTQYF.

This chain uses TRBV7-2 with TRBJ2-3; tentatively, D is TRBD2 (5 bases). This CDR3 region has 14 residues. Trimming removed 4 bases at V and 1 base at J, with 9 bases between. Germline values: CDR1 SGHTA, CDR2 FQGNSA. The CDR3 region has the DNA TGTGCCAGCAGCTCGCAGAGGGGCACAGATACGCAGTATTTT. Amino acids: CASSSQRGTDTQYF.

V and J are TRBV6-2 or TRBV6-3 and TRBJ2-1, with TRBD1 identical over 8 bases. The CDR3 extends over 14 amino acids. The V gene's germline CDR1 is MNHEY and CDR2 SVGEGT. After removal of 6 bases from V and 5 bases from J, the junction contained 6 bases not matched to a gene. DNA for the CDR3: TGTGCCAGCAGGAACCCAGGGGGCCACAATGAGCAGTTCTTC. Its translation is CASRNPGGHNEQFF.

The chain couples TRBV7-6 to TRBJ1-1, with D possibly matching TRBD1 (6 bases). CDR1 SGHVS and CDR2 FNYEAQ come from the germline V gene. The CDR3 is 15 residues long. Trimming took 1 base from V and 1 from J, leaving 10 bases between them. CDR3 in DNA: TGTGCCAGCAGCTTAGATGTGGGGGCGAACACTGAAGCTTTCTTT. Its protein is CASSLDVGANTEAFF.

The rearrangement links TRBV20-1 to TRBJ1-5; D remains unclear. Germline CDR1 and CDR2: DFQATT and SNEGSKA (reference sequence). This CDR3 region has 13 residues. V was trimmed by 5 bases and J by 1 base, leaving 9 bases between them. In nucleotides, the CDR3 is TGCAGTGCTGAAGACATAAGCAATCAGCCCCAGCATTTT. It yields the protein CSAEDISNQPQHF.

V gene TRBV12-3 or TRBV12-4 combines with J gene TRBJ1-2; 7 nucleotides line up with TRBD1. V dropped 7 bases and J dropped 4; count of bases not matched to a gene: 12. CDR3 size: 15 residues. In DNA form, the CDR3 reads TGTGCCAGCACCCCGGACAGGCGCAGACTCTATGGCTACACCTTC. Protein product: CASTPDRRRLYGYTF.

CDR3 sequence (DNA): TGTGCCAGCAGTTTAGTGGGAGCGTCGGGGAAGCTGTTTTTT. Its translation: CASSLVGASGKLFF. The rearrangement links TRBV12-3 or TRBV12-4 to TRBJ2-2, with D possibly matching TRBD2 (5 bases). V lost 1 base to trimming and J lost 12 bases, with 15 bases between them. This CDR3 is 14 amino acids long.

CDR3 nucleotide sequence: TGTGCCACCCAGAGACGCGGGAACTATGGCTACACCTTC. This encodes CATQRRGNYGYTF. The chain has TRBV12-3 or TRBV12-4 and TRBJ1-2; D is unresolved. CDR3 size: 13 residues. Trimming took off 10 bases at V and 2 bases at J, with 14 bases between the two ends.

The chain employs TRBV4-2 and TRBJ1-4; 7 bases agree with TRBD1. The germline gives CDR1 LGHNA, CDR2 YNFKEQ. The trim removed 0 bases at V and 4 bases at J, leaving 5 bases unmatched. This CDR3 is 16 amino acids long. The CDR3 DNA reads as TGTGCCAGCAGCCAAGAATCGACAGGGCTTAATGAAAAACTGTTTTTT. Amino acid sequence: CASSQESTGLNEKLFF.

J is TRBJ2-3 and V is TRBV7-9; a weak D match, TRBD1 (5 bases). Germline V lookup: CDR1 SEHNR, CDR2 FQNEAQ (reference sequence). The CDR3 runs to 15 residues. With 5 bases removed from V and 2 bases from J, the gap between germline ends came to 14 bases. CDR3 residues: CASSPRQRFTDTQYF. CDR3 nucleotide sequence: TGTGCCAGCAGCCCGAGACAGCGATTCACAGATACGCAGTATTTT.